This TCR beta chain was sequenced in a study of blood T cells in healthy people across ages. A J-beta primer mix and a sample-barcoded 5' primer were used in a second PCR of roughly 6 to 11 cycles. MiXCR, applied by TCRdb to the 5' RACE reads, yields one record per CDR3 protein. The sample holds hundreds of thousands of distinct CDR3 sequences, roughly 35% seen once. Per the germline V gene, CDR1 is SGHTA and CDR2 is FQGTGA. The CDR3 is 14 amino acids. V lost 0 bases, J lost 1 base, and 6 bases lay in between. The sample comprised blood. This sequence was found in a man aged 18-30 years in good health. The chain couples TRBV7-3 to TRBJ1-1, with unresolved D. Written as DNA, the CDR3 is TGTGCCAGCAGCTTAACCCCGGGGAACACTGAAGCTTTCTTT. Its translation is CASSLTPGNTEAFF.